The present T cell receptor (beta chain) was sequenced within a study of cytomegalovirus exposure and HLA in healthy donors. Researchers ran the PCR with 60 Vbeta and 13 Jbeta primers. The protocol was immunoSEQ multiplex PCR, while the TCRdb copy is restricted to in-frame clones and leaves out a portion. Altogether about 190,000 clones are present, roughly four fifths being singletons, with the ten largest covering 2.5% to 3.5%. This CDR3 spans 15 amino acids. Material: PBMCs. This clonotype originated in a woman aged 30 to 39 in good health and CMV-seropositive. The genes are TRBV21-1 and TRBJ2-3; the DNA was not compared with TRBD2, the D call given in the table. TRBV21-1 constitutes a pseudogene. The CDR3 sequence is CASSNSGPSTDTQYF. DNA of the CDR3: TGTGCCAGCAGCAATAGCGGACCTAGCACAGATACGCAGTATTTT.